This TCR beta chain originates from a study of cytomegalovirus exposure and HLA in healthy donors. Looking at the study overall: Genetic ancestry analysis placed 75% to 85% of the approximately 390 donors that were genotyped in the Caucasian-associated cluster.

The CDR3 consists of 17 residues. V was clipped by 0 bases and J by 2 bases; unmatched bases: 7. Germline CDR1 LNHNV, CDR2 YYDKDF (reference sequence). The PCR ran on 60 Vbeta and 13 Jbeta primers. Per the study methods: There were tens of millions of unique TCR beta chains by a later count, and about 12 million of them were shared. Assay: immunoSEQ multiplex PCR; the TCRdb copy retains only in-frame clones and omits some. The D gene and trimming were derived from the DNA, and the V and J assignments and clone size from that table. The sample shows over 150,000 clones, approximately 76% of them seen only once. On this clone: The antigen remains undetermined.

Study-level results: Some public TCRs appeared in many individuals, while most sequences were rare. Later work found that TCR association rates differed between HLA loci; DRB1 had the most and HLA-C the fewest.

The sample taken for sequencing was PBMCs. V and J are TRBV15 and TRBJ1-3, with TRBD1 matching 7 bases. The TCR sequence derives from a man aged 60 to 69 in good health and CMV-seronegative. The CDR3 nucleotides read TGTGCCACCAGCAGAGAAAAGGGCGACAGGGCTGGAAACACCATATATTTT. Translating it yields CATSREKGDRAGNTIYF.